This TCR beta chain was profiled in a study of radiation and T cells in renal cell carcinoma. Generated by immunoSEQ multiplex PCR, the TCRdb table keeps only in-frame clones and is missing some. This table holds tens of thousands of clones, approximately 80% found once. Study-wide results and caveats: Top tumor clonotypes rose in blood 2 weeks post-radiation, then contracted.

V dropped 3 bases and J dropped 4; count of bases not matched to a gene: 11. The CDR3 spans 17 residues. The germline gives CDR1 SGDLS, CDR2 YYNGEE. On this clone: No antigen is known for it.

This sample's time point: blood 4 weeks post-SBRT, at nephrectomy. Treatment noted: 15 Gy SBRT to primary tumor, nephrectomy 4 weeks later. Nephrectomy followed 15 Gy stereotactic body radiation by 4 weeks. After SBRT, blood was collected at 2 and 4 weeks, plus baseline. This chain joins TRBV9 and TRBJ2-2, with 8 bases identical to TRBD2. The sequence was obtained from a man aged 55 to 69 with renal cell carcinoma. The starting material was blood, obtained from a patient whose treatment included radiotherapy and nephrectomy. The CDR3: CASSADKGLVGTGELFF. DNA of the CDR3: TGTGCCAGCAGCGCGGATAAGGGACTAGTAGGCACCGGGGAGCTGTTTTTT.